The clone carrying this T cell receptor beta chain was observed many times. Antigen: not known. The CDR3 contains 14 residues. V shed 3 bases and J shed 6 bases, with 14 bases lying between them. Germline CDR1 and CDR2: SGDLS and YYNGEE. The sample belongs to a study of metastatic and nonmetastatic thyroid tumors. At the level of the study: Both malignant and benign thyroid patients supplied peripheral blood and tumor or nodule tissue samples, across which the repertoires of these patients were then compared. Findings of the study overall: Malignant thyroid tumors reportedly had TCR beta diversity that was significantly higher than in benign nodules, in blood and tumor.

TCRdb re-analyzed the PCR reads using MiXCR. The profile covers tens of thousands of clones, with about 30% appearing a single time and approximately 30% taken by the ten largest. None of the patients had undergone any treatment ahead of thyroid surgery. The receptor was derived from a female donor with papillary thyroid cancer or a benign thyroid nodule (not recorded which). Some clones in this sample may be carry-over from other donors' samples. This chain links TRBV9 with TRBJ2-3; the D is unclear. Specimen: blood. The CDR3 loop reads CASSANNPPDTQYF. CDR3 DNA sequence: TGTGCCAGCAGCGCCAATAACCCACCGGATACGCAGTATTTT.